The rows below give T cell receptor beta chains drawn from one sample of a study of OX40 agonist ivuxolimab in advanced cancers. TCRdb keeps only in-frame clones here, not all; method: immunoSEQ multiplex PCR. The repertoire consists of roughly 74,000 clones, with nearly 95% occurring once and the leading ten covering roughly 21%. Sequenced material: CD4+ or CD8+ T cells sorted from blood, taken in a trial of the OX40 agonist ivuxolimab. The receptors come from an adult with an advanced solid tumor such as melanoma, head and neck, liver or kidney cancer. The CDR3 runs from the conserved cysteine through the conserved F or W. Each record gives: clone size, V gene, J gene, D gene, CDR3 protein, CDR3 DNA. D genes are given only for firm matches. Where a row states a size, it is once, few, many or the class of an expanded clone; other rows omit it.

few	TRBV6-5	TRBJ2-7	TRBD1	CASSYPTGTGYEQYF	TGTGCCAGCAGTTACCCCACGGGGACAGGGTACGAGCAGTACTTC
NA	TRBV27	TRBJ2-3	NA	CASSLPHLGGSTDTQYF	TGTGCCAGCAGTTTACCTCACCTAGGGGGTTCCACAGATACGCAGTATTTT
NA	TRBV9	TRBJ2-3	NA	CASSVEMGSTDTQYF	TGTGCCAGCAGCGTAGAAATGGGAAGCACAGATACGCAGTATTTT
few	TRBV2	TRBJ1-1	NA	CASSEELSRGEAFF	TGTGCCAGCAGTGAGGAGCTCTCGCGAGGGGAAGCTTTCTTT
NA	TRBV27	TRBJ2-5	NA	CASSLSVRGAQETQYF	TGTGCCAGCAGTTTATCTGTCCGCGGGGCGCAAGAGACCCAGTACTTC
NA	TRBV6-1	TRBJ2-3	NA	CASSAGNWGTDTQYF	TGTGCCAGCAGTGCGGGGAATTGGGGCACAGATACGCAGTATTTT
once	TRBV27	TRBJ2-1	TRBD2	CASSPHPGWREGSFF	TGTGCCAGCAGTCCCCACCCTGGGTGGCGGGAGGGCTCGTTCTTC
NA	TRBV18	TRBJ2-7	NA	CASSPSGVGYYEQYF	TGTGCCAGCTCACCCTCAGGGGTCGGATACTACGAGCAGTACTTC
NA	TRBV5-6	TRBJ2-1	TRBD1	CASGTKGAGDEQFF	TGTGCCAGCGGGACCAAGGGGGCCGGGGATGAGCAGTTCTTC
NA	TRBV4-3	TRBJ2-1	TRBD2	CASSQGLAGASLNNEQFF	TGCGCCAGCAGCCAAGGCCTAGCGGGGGCCTCCCTAAACAATGAGCAGTTCTTC
NA	TRBV28	TRBJ2-7	NA	CASRKGLPSYEQYF	TGTGCCAGCAGGAAGGGACTCCCCTCCTACGAGCAGTACTTC
NA	TRBV29-1	TRBJ2-7	TRBD1	CSVEVGTALYEQYF	TGCAGCGTTGAAGTCGGGACAGCACTCTACGAGCAGTACTTC
NA	TRBV19	TRBJ1-4	TRBD1	CASRDQGQGREKLFF	TGTGCCAGTAGAGACCAGGGACAGGGGAGGGAAAAACTGTTTTTT
NA	TRBV5-1	TRBJ2-5	NA	CASSLIPRSGETQYF	TGCGCCAGCAGCTTAATCCCTAGATCGGGGGAGACCCAGTACTTC
NA	TRBV6-6	TRBJ1-2	TRBD1	CASKQQGASYGYTF	TGTGCCAGCAAACAACAGGGGGCGTCTTATGGCTACACCTTC
NA	TRBV7-8	TRBJ2-7	NA	CASSSTGREQYF	TGTGCCAGCAGCTCGACAGGGAGGGAGCAGTACTTC
NA	TRBV5-1	TRBJ1-5	NA	CASRPGHANQPQHF	TGCGCCAGCAGACCCGGACATGCCAATCAGCCCCAGCATTTT
NA	TRBV11-3	TRBJ2-1	TRBD2	CASSFLAGLGDEQFF	TGTGCCAGCAGCTTCCTAGCGGGGCTTGGCGATGAGCAGTTCTTC
NA	TRBV5-8	TRBJ1-1	NA	CASSPLSQGLNTEAFF	TGTGCCAGCAGCCCCTTGAGTCAGGGGTTGAACACTGAAGCTTTCTTT
NA	TRBV4-3	TRBJ1-2	TRBD1	CASSLMGTGEGLYGYTF	TGCGCCAGCAGCCTTATGGGGACAGGGGAAGGGCTTTATGGCTACACCTTC
NA	TRBV4-1	TRBJ2-7	TRBD2	CASSQVASGRYEQYF	TGCGCCAGCAGCCAAGTCGCTTCCGGGAGGTACGAGCAGTACTTC
NA	TRBV14	TRBJ2-7	NA	CASSPLWDSYEQYF	TGTGCCAGCAGCCCCCTCTGGGACTCCTACGAGCAGTACTTC
NA	TRBV27	TRBJ2-7	NA	CASSSSSGRAYEQYF	TGTGCCAGCAGTTCCTCCAGCGGACGAGCCTACGAGCAGTACTTC
NA	TRBV13	TRBJ2-3	NA	CASVRDRTDTQYF	TGTGCCAGCGTTCGGGACCGCACAGATACGCAGTATTTT
NA	TRBV5-4	TRBJ2-1	NA	CASSPTDRNEQFF	TGTGCCAGCAGCCCGACGGACCGAAATGAGCAGTTCTTC
NA	TRBV9	TRBJ1-1	NA	CASSDLSGLWTEAFF	TGTGCCAGCAGCGACCTATCAGGGCTGTGGACTGAAGCTTTCTTT
NA	TRBV28	TRBJ1-1	NA	CASSLFGGLNTEAFF	TGTGCCAGCAGTTTATTTGGGGGCCTGAACACTGAAGCTTTCTTT
NA	TRBV10-3	TRBJ1-1	NA	CAISEGGTEAFF	TGTGCCATCAGTGAGGGGGGTACTGAAGCTTTCTTT
NA	TRBV2	TRBJ1-2	NA	CASGPGRNYGYTF	TGTGCCAGCGGCCCGGGGCGAAACTATGGCTACACCTTC
once	TRBV14	TRBJ1-2	NA	CASSQQVSNYGYTF	TGTGCCAGCAGTCAACAGGTGTCTAACTATGGCTACACCTTC
NA	TRBV19	TRBJ1-2	NA	CASSPPAGKGYTF	TGTGCCAGTAGTCCCCCGGCAGGGAAGGGCTACACCTTC
NA	TRBV7-9	TRBJ1-1	NA	CASSRGGVGMNTEAFF	TGTGCCAGCAGCCGAGGTGGGGTCGGGATGAACACTGAAGCTTTCTTT
NA	TRBV9	TRBJ2-1	TRBD2	CASSVAGGPSYNEQFF	TGTGCCAGCAGCGTAGCGGGAGGGCCATCCTACAATGAGCAGTTCTTC
NA	TRBV6-5	TRBJ2-3	NA	CASRPMGSGTDTQYF	TGTGCCAGCAGGCCGATGGGGTCTGGCACAGATACGCAGTATTTT
NA	TRBV7-3	TRBJ2-1	TRBD2	CASASGSFSSYNEQFF	TGTGCCAGCGCTAGCGGGTCTTTTAGCTCCTACAATGAGCAGTTCTTC
NA	TRBV9	TRBJ1-4	NA	CASSPPVGGGVEKLFF	TGTGCCAGCAGCCCCCCAGTCGGGGGCGGGGTTGAAAAACTGTTTTTT
NA	TRBV6-1	TRBJ2-7	NA	CASSGSDARGYEQYF	TGTGCCAGCAGTGGGTCTGATGCGCGCGGCTACGAGCAGTACTTC
NA	TRBV28	TRBJ2-1	NA	CASGSSGTINNEQFF	TGTGCCAGCGGATCCTCCGGGACGATCAACAATGAGCAGTTCTTC
NA	TRBV9	TRBJ2-7	TRBD1	CASSVGDRVTYEQYF	TGTGCCAGCAGCGTTGGAGACAGGGTGACGTACGAGCAGTACTTC
NA	TRBV20-1	TRBJ2-7	NA	CSVPGNYEQYF	TGCAGTGTCCCCGGGAACTACGAGCAGTACTTC
NA	TRBV10-3	TRBJ2-5	NA	CAIRSQGSQETQYF	TGTGCCATCAGGTCCCAGGGCAGCCAAGAGACCCAGTACTTC
once	TRBV7-6	TRBJ2-3	TRBD1	CASSLTGGTTDTQYF	TGTGCCAGCAGCTTGACAGGGGGAACCACAGATACGCAGTATTTT
few	TRBV4-1	TRBJ1-5	NA	CASSQGRSGEGPQHF	TGCGCCAGCAGCCAAGGTCGATCAGGGGAAGGGCCCCAGCATTTT
NA	TRBV9	TRBJ2-3	NA	CASSLGTAFTDTQYF	TGTGCCAGCAGCCTCGGGACGGCATTCACAGATACGCAGTATTTT
once	TRBV15	TRBJ2-1	TRBD2	CATSRGGRLAVNEQFF	TGTGCCACCAGCAGAGGGGGCAGGCTAGCGGTAAATGAGCAGTTCTTC
NA	TRBV30	TRBJ1-5	NA	CAPGPQHF	TGTGCCCCCGGGCCCCAGCATTTT
NA	TRBV28	TRBJ2-7	TRBD2	CASSPGLAGPYEQYF	TGTGCCAGCAGTCCCGGACTAGCGGGTCCCTACGAGCAGTACTTC
NA	TRBV23-1	TRBJ1-5	TRBD1	CASSRLGTDYSNQPQHF	TGCGCCAGCAGTCGACTAGGGACAGATTATAGCAATCAGCCCCAGCATTTT
NA	TRBV5-4	TRBJ1-2	NA	CASSLPPGDYGYTF	TGTGCCAGCAGCTTGCCACCAGGCGACTATGGCTACACCTTC
NA	TRBV4-3	TRBJ1-1	NA	CASSPAAGGGTEAFF	TGCGCCAGCAGCCCTGCGGCAGGCGGAGGCACTGAAGCTTTCTTT
NA	TRBV2	TRBJ1-4	NA	CASRVGFATNEKLFF	TGTGCCAGCCGGGTAGGCTTCGCAACTAATGAAAAACTGTTTTTT
NA	TRBV28	TRBJ2-1	TRBD2	CASQPASGLSNEQFF	TGTGCCAGCCAGCCCGCTAGCGGCCTATCCAATGAGCAGTTCTTC
NA	TRBV27	TRBJ1-2	NA	CASSWTRGYGYTF	TGTGCCAGCAGCTGGACCCGGGGCTATGGCTACACCTTC